The next 30 T cell receptor beta chains were all read from a single sample in a study of beta chain features in type 1 diabetes. Study findings and constraints: All four CD4+ subsets from Type 1 diabetes patients carried moderately but significantly shorter TCRB CDR3s.

The antigens for these receptors are not known. The entirety of the isolated RNA underwent reverse transcription, so expressed TCRB transcripts were sequenced. Assay used: immunoSEQ multiplex PCR; TCRdb lists only in-frame clones, some missing. This sample has hundreds of thousands of clones, with around 15% found just once. Source material: naive CD4+ T cells from blood. These receptors all come from a young man with type 1 diabetes.

This clone occurred a few times. The chain joins TRBV5-4 to TRBJ2-2; 7 nucleotides match TRBD1. The J segment lost 9 bases and the V segment lost 0 bases, leaving 5 bases of the junction unmatched. The CDR3 consists of 14 residues. Germline V lookup: CDR1 SGHNT, CDR2 YYREEE (reference sequence). The CDR3 DNA sequence: TGTGCCAGCAGCTTGGAAAGGGGGCCAAGGGAGCTGTTTTTT. This sequence encodes CASSLERGPRELFF.

V is TRBV7-2 and J is TRBJ2-3; the match to TRBD2 covers 9 bases. CDR1 and CDR2 (germline): SGHTA, FQGNSA. The junction had 8 bases not matched to a gene; V was cut back by 1 base and J by 9 bases. This CDR3 has 15 amino acids. This CDR3 reads CASSLGALAGYTQYF. The CDR3 DNA is TGTGCCAGCAGCTTAGGGGCTCTAGCGGGGTACACGCAGTATTTT.

This clone was seen only a few times. The chain couples TRBV18 to TRBJ2-2; D unresolved. This CDR3 has 11 residues. The germline gives CDR1 KGHSH, CDR2 LQKENI. Trimming cost V 2 bases and J 9 bases, with 4 bases left between them. CDR3 residues: CASSPGRELFF. The CDR3 nucleotides are TGTGCCAGCTCACCAGGCAGGGAGCTGTTTTTT.

As regards this clone: Other DNA variants within this sample encode the same CDR3. The rearrangement joins TRBV6-5 to TRBJ2-3; D is uncertain. Trimming pared 2 bases from V and 1 base from J, leaving 4 bases between. Germline V gene lookup returns CDR1 MNHEY and CDR2 SVGAGI. This CDR3 is built from 13 residues. In DNA, the CDR3 is TGTGCCAGCAGTTACAGGGGCACAGATACGCAGTATTTT. This encodes CASSYRGTDTQYF.

This clone came up a few times. The chain combines TRBV6-1 with TRBJ2-1; D is unresolved. Germline loops: CDR1 MNHNS, CDR2 SASEGT. The CDR3 sequence is 12 residues long. V was pared by 3 bases and J by 7 bases, with 7 bases between. DNA of the CDR3: TGTGCCAGCAGTGAGTGGGGAAATGAGCAGTTCTTC. Protein product: CASSEWGNEQFF.

This clone has only a few counts. The rearrangement joins TRBV5-1 to TRBJ1-4, with D unclear. The CDR3 loop spans 14 amino acids. The germline V gene has CDR1 SGHRS and CDR2 YFSETQ. Deletions cut 0 bases from V and 7 bases from J, with 10 bases between. This chain's CDR3 is CASSLAGSSEKLFF. The CDR3, as DNA: TGCGCCAGCAGCTTGGCCGGGAGTTCTGAAAAACTGTTTTTT.

This clone occurred a few times. The chain uses TRBV7-9 and TRBJ2-5; D ambiguous. With 3 bases removed from V and 5 bases from J, the gap between germline ends came to 16 bases. Germline V lookup: CDR1 SEHNR, CDR2 FQNEAQ (reference sequence). This CDR3 contains 15 residues. The CDR3 nucleotides read TGTGCCAGCAGCTTCACCTCTAGTCGGCCTGAGACCCAGTACTTC. This translates into CASSFTSSRPETQYF. Using reference TRBV7-9 and TRBJ2-5 for the parts outside the CDR3, the full variable domain is DTGVSQNPRHKITKRGQNVTFRCDPISEHNRLYWYRQTLGQGPEFLTYFQNEAQLEKSRLLSDRFSAERPKGSFSTLEIQRTEQGDSAMYLCASSFTSSRPETQYFGPGTRLLVL.

In the case of this clone: The junction departs from the called germline gene at one end, perhaps through a read error. V and J are TRBV7-7 and TRBJ1-1; D is unclear. The CDR3 covers 13 residues. Germline CDR1 SSHAT, CDR2 FNYEAQ (reference sequence). CDR3 sequence: CASSSWGGSEAFF. CDR3 nucleotides: TGTGCTAGCAGCTCCTGGGGTGGGTCTGAAGCTTTCTTT.

The chain employs TRBV19 and TRBJ2-2; no reliable D call. Germline assignment: CDR1 LNHDA and CDR2 SQIVND (reference sequence). The CDR3 sequence is 12 residues long. Trimming stripped 5 bases from V and 7 bases from J, with 8 bases between. This CDR3 reads CASSATVGELFF. CDR3 nucleotide sequence: TGTGCCAGTAGTGCCACAGTCGGGGAGCTGTTTTTT.

This clone appeared once. The CDR3 nucleotides read TGTGCCAGCAGCTTTATGGCGGGGGGCTACAATGAGCAGTTCTTC. Amino acids: CASSFMAGGYNEQFF. V and J are TRBV7-3 and TRBJ2-1; 8 bases are shared with TRBD2. The CDR3 has 15 residues. Per the germline V gene, CDR1 is SGHTA and CDR2 is FQGTGA. Trimming at V came to 3 bases and at J to 3 bases, leaving 4 bases not matched to a gene.

The CDR3 DNA reads TGTGCCAGCAGCTTACTACCCGGCGCTGGGGGAGATACGCAGTATTTT. This encodes CASSLLPGAGGDTQYF. The V call is TRBV7-2, the J call TRBJ2-3, with D tentatively TRBD1 or TRBD2 (5 bases each). Germline values: CDR1 SGHTA, CDR2 FQGNSA. The CDR3 has 16 amino acids. The V and J ends lost 2 bases and 5 bases respectively, with 17 bases between them.

This clone was seen more than once but under ten times. The V and J genes are TRBV29-1 and TRBJ1-1, with D hard to call. Germline CDR1 and CDR2: SQVTM and ANQGSEA. The V end lost 1 base, the J end lost 0 bases, and 6 bases lay between the germline ends. The CDR3 covers 13 residues. CDR3 in amino acids: CSVEGWMNTEAFF. DNA of the CDR3: TGCAGCGTTGAAGGATGGATGAACACTGAAGCTTTCTTT.

The chain links TRBV2 to TRBJ2-5, with TRBD1 matching over 7 bases. Losses at the gene ends were 5 bases for V and 4 bases for J; bases not matched to a gene: 7. This CDR3 spans 14 amino acids. Germline values: CDR1 SNHLY, CDR2 FYNNEI. CDR3 DNA: TGTGCCAGCAGTCGAAAGGGACAGTTAGAGACCCAGTACTTC. Translated: CASSRKGQLETQYF.

This clone was picked up a small number of times. The chain recombines TRBV7-3 with TRBJ2-3, with 7 nucleotides matching TRBD2. CDR1 is SGHTA, CDR2 FQGTGA, per germline. The V gene end was trimmed by 4 bases and the J gene end by 2 bases; junction bases not matched to a gene: 3. The CDR3 runs 14 residues. CDR3 loop: CASSYRDYTDTQYF. DNA of the CDR3: TGTGCCAGCAGCTACCGGGACTACACAGATACGCAGTATTTT.

J is TRBJ1-1 and V is TRBV7-2; weak D call: TRBD1 (5 bases). The germline V gene encodes CDR1 SGHTA and CDR2 FQGNSA. The CDR3 totals 15 residues. Trimming took off 4 bases at V and 1 base at J, with 13 bases between the two ends. CDR3 amino acids: CASSYPGWENTEAFF. The CDR3 DNA reads TGTGCCAGCAGCTACCCAGGGTGGGAGAACACTGAAGCTTTCTTT.

V usage is TRBV7-2 and J usage is TRBJ2-7; no definite D call. The V end was cut by 1 base, the J end by 7 bases, with 8 bases between. This CDR3 has 12 residues. Per the germline V gene, CDR1 is SGHTA and CDR2 is FQGNSA. CDR3 region: CASSLVLGEQYF. In DNA, the CDR3 is TGTGCCAGCAGCTTAGTCCTCGGGGAGCAGTACTTC.

V and J are TRBV2 and TRBJ2-7, with 8 nucleotides matching TRBD2. CDR3 size: 16 residues. Trimming took 3 bases from V and 2 from J; bases not matched to a gene: 9. Germline V lookup: CDR1 SNHLY, CDR2 FYNNEI. The CDR3 DNA follows: TGTGCCAGCAGTGATAGGGGTAGCGGGGAGACCTACGAGCAGTACTTC. Translated, it gives CASSDRGSGETYEQYF. The full variable domain, rest sourced from reference TRBV2 and TRBJ2-7, is EPEVTQTPSHQVTQMGQEVILRCVPISNHLYFYWYRQILGQKVEFLVSFYNNEISEKSEIFDDQFSVERPDGSNFTLKIRSTKLEDSAMYFCASSDRGSGETYEQYFGPGTRLTVT.

This clone occurred a few times. The rearrangement links TRBV30 to TRBJ2-4, with a weak D call TRBD2 (5 bases). CDR1 GTSNPN and CDR2 SVGIG come from the germline V gene (reference sequence). The CDR3 runs to 15 residues. The ends were cut back, 5 bases at V and 0 bases at J, with 14 bases in the middle. The CDR3 coding sequence is TGTGCCTGGGGGCGGACTGATATAGCCAAAAACATTCAGTACTTC. Amino acids: CAWGRTDIAKNIQYF.

This clone has only a few counts. The junction does not match germline at one end; this may be a read error. The genes are TRBV30 and TRBJ2-7; a possible D gene is TRBD2 (7 bases). CDR3 length: 11 residues. Germline CDR1 is GTSNPN and CDR2 is SVGIG (reference sequence). The CDR3 here is CAGAGYYEQYF. As DNA, the CDR3 is TGCGCGGGGGCAGGGTACTACGAGCAGTACTTC.

The V gene is TRBV2, the J gene TRBJ2-3, with D perhaps given as TRBD1 or TRBD2 (5 bases each). Trimming removed 6 bases at V and 1 base at J, with 17 bases between. The CDR3 is 16 residues long. Germline CDR1 is SNHLY and CDR2 is FYNNEI. The CDR3 DNA reads TGTGCCAGCAGAGTAGGAAGGGACCTCCGCACAGATACGCAGTATTTT. Protein: CASRVGRDLRTDTQYF.

CDR3 amino acids: CAISDSSGSTEQYF. The CDR3 bases are TGTGCCATCAGTGACTCGTCGGGGTCGACGGAGCAGTACTTC. The rearrangement joins TRBV10-3 to TRBJ2-7; D possibly corresponds to TRBD2 (5 bases). From germline, CDR1 is ENHRY and CDR2 SYGVKD. There are 14 residues in the CDR3. Trimming pared 3 bases from V and 7 bases from J, leaving 16 bases between.

The chain uses TRBV5-1 and TRBJ1-3; D gene ambiguous. From germline, CDR1 is SGHRS and CDR2 YFSETQ. The CDR3 is 15 amino acids. V was cut by 0 bases and J by 2 bases, with 9 bases left in between. The CDR3, as DNA: TGCGCCAGCAGCTTGGATCGGGTTACTGGAAACACCATATATTTT. Translation: CASSLDRVTGNTIYF.

The chain joins TRBV7-9 to TRBJ2-1, with 10 nucleotides matching TRBD2. The CDR3 spans 13 residues. Germline CDR1 is SEHNR and CDR2 is FQNEAQ (reference sequence). Trimming removed 2 bases from V and 13 bases from J; junction bases left unmatched: 5. In nucleotides, the CDR3 is TGTGCCAGCAGCTTATCACTAGCGGGGTCCCAGTTCTTC. It specifies CASSLSLAGSQFF.

The chain combines TRBV5-6 with TRBJ2-5, with TRBD2 as a possible D gene (5 bases). The V gene lost 4 bases and the J gene lost 4 bases, with 8 bases spanning the gap. The germline V gene encodes CDR1 SGHDT and CDR2 YYEEEE. This CDR3 spans 12 amino acids. The CDR3 region is CASSRGVETQYF. The CDR3 nucleotides read TGTGCCAGCAGCCGGGGAGTAGAGACCCAGTACTTC.

This chain uses TRBV4-3 with TRBJ1-5; no firm D call. Looked up from germline, CDR1 is LGHNA and CDR2 is YSLEER. CDR3 length equals 17 residues. V was shortened by 0 bases and J by 2 bases, with 14 bases between the two germline ends. Here the CDR3 DNA reads TGCGCCAGCAGCCAAGACTTCAAGGGTAGGGGCAATCAGCCCCAGCATTTT. As protein: CASSQDFKGRGNQPQHF.

Only a few counts were recorded for this clone. The chain couples TRBV27 to TRBJ2-7; D is undetermined. From germline, CDR1 is MNHEY and CDR2 SMNVEV (reference sequence). The length of the CDR3 is 9 residues. Here the CDR3 reads CASSYRPGV. The CDR3 bases are TGTGCCAGCTCGTACCGCCCCGGGGTC.

This clone was detected only a few times. An end of the junction differs from the germline gene, which may be a read error. This sequence joins TRBV10-2 and TRBJ1-2; TRBD1 matches at 8 bases. CDR3 length: 13 amino acids. Germline V CDR1 and CDR2: WSHSY, SAAADI. The CDR3 bases are TGCGCCAGTAGTGACAGGGGTAACTATGGCTACACCTTC. Translated: CASSDRGNYGYTF.

This clone was seen more than once but under ten times. The chain employs TRBV15 and TRBJ1-3; D gene ambiguous. V lost 1 base, J lost 4 bases, and 23 bases lay in between. Germline loops: CDR1 LNHNV, CDR2 YYDKDF (reference sequence). The CDR3 is made up of 19 amino acids. CDR3 in DNA: TGTGCCACCAGCAGAGGGATTGTCGACCACCCCGACGCAGGAAACACCATATATTTT. It encodes CATSRGIVDHPDAGNTIYF.

This clone showed up just a few times. The rearrangement joins TRBV9 to TRBJ1-4; D is unresolved. The CDR3 has 12 residues. With 5 bases removed from V and 8 bases from J, the gap between germline ends came to 10 bases. CDR1 is SGDLS, CDR2 YYNGEE, per germline. CDR3 in amino acids: CASSEGGEKLFF. CDR3 DNA: TGTGCCAGCAGTGAGGGAGGGGAAAAACTGTTTTTT.

The chain has TRBV13 and TRBJ1-2; D gene unclear. In germline, CDR1 is PRHDT, CDR2 FYEKMQ (reference sequence). CDR3 length: 13 residues. The V and J ends lost 1 base and 1 base respectively, with 4 bases between them. DNA for the CDR3: TGTGCCAGCAGCTTAGAGAGTAACTATGGCTACACCTTC. Protein product: CASSLESNYGYTF.